This T cell receptor (beta chain) was retrieved from a study of shared clonotypes between healthy human individuals. Germline V gene data show CDR1 as SQVTM and CDR2 as ANQGSEA. The CDR3 length is 13 residues. The V end lost 7 bases, the J end lost 2 bases, and 14 bases lay between the germline ends. Comment on this clone: Its antigen is unknown.

Findings and caveats of the study: It was anticipated that sequencing depth would influence how many clonotypes donors shared. Generation probability values for non-shared clonotypes were lower than those for clonotypes shared by all four donors. A few donors showed sharing of approximately 5% of naive CD4 clonotypes.

In the study's own analysis: ImmunoSEQ output held junction-only sequences without quality scores, so filtering differed. This table comes from immunoSEQ multiplex PCR, and its TCRdb copy is limited to in-frame clones, with some not included. Clone size and V and J calls were adopted from that table, with D and trimming inferred from the DNA. The table includes 2.3 million or so clones, 85% to 95% detected once. The genes are TRBV29-1 and TRBJ1-1, with D maybe TRBD1 (6 bases). The sample consisted of naive CD4+ T cells from PBMCs. Subset here: CD45RA+ positively selected. This TCR was recovered from a man younger than 30 in good health. Some clones in this sample may be carry-over from other donors' samples. CDR3 sequence reads: CSGLGQLNTEAFF. The CDR3 DNA reads TGCAGCGGATTAGGACAGCTCAACACTGAAGCTTTCTTT.